This passage covers 9 T cell receptor beta chains from one sample sequenced in a study of Ad26.COV2.S vaccination and SARS-CoV-2 variants. Profiled with immunoSEQ multiplex PCR; TCRdb holds only in-frame clones, not every one. The repertoire holds over 110,000 clones, with 75% to 90% as singletons. The sample was peripheral blood, taken after recovery from COVID-19. Receptors originate from a human donor who had recovered from COVID-19.

This clone was seen a single time. The chain recombines TRBV5-1 with TRBJ1-1; D is uncertain. The CDR3 extends over 14 amino acids. Germline CDR1 reads SGHRS; CDR2 reads YFSETQ. Trimming shortened V by 4 bases and J by 4 bases, and 14 bases separated the two germline ends. CDR3 sequence (DNA): TGCGCCAGCAGCCTGACGGTAGTGACCACTGAAGCTTTCTTT. It specifies CASSLTVVTTEAFF. The full variable domain, with the rest looked up from reference TRBV5-1 and TRBJ1-1, is KAGVTQTPRYLIKTRGQQVTLSCSPISGHRSVSWYQQTPGQGLQFLFEYFSETQRNKGNFPGRFSGRQFSNSRSEMNVSTLELGDSALYLCASSLTVVTTEAFFGQGTRLTVV.

The J gene is TRBJ2-3, the V gene TRBV29-1; TRBD1 might be the D (6 bases). V was cut by 6 bases and J by 6 bases, with 13 bases left in between. The germline V gene encodes CDR1 SQVTM and CDR2 ANQGSEA. The CDR3 extends over 12 amino acids. As DNA, the CDR3 is TGCAGCGTCATCCCAGGGGCCGATACGCAGTATTTT. This translates into CSVIPGADTQYF.

This chain connects TRBV20-1 to TRBJ2-4; 8 nucleotides match TRBD1. CDR1 is DFQATT, CDR2 SNEGSKA, per germline (reference sequence). J lost 6 bases, V lost 3 bases, and 4 bases had no gene match. The CDR3 has 13 amino acids. The DNA of the CDR3 is TGCAGTGCTAGTCAGGGGGCCCTAAACATTCAGTACTTC. It translates to CSASQGALNIQYF.

In its sample, this clone was seen once. V is TRBV19 and J is TRBJ1-3; D is perhaps TRBD1 (5 bases). CDR3 length: 14 amino acids. Germline CDR1 and CDR2: LNHDA and SQIVND (reference sequence). V was cut by 3 bases and J by 4 bases, with 10 bases left in between. The CDR3 sequence: CASSMNRGGNTIYF. The CDR3 DNA is TGTGCCAGTAGTATGAATAGGGGCGGAAACACCATATATTTT.

The chain recombines TRBV28 with TRBJ1-4; weak D call: TRBD1 (5 bases). V was pared by 6 bases and J by 6 bases, with 17 bases between. The CDR3 is 15 residues long. Germline values: CDR1 MDHEN, CDR2 SYDVKM. CDR3 sequence: CASSPNRDFDEKLFF. The CDR3 nucleotides read TGTGCCAGCAGCCCGAACCGGGACTTTGATGAAAAACTGTTTTTT. Combining the CDR3 with reference TRBV28 and TRBJ1-4 gives the whole variable domain DVKVTQSSRYLVKRTGEKVFLECVQDMDHENMFWYRQDPGLGLRLIYFSYDVKMKEKGDIPEGYSVSREKKERFSLILESASTNQTSMYLCASSPNRDFDEKLFFGSGTQLSVL.

As DNA, the CDR3 is TGTGCCAGTAAACTGGGAGGCATTAGTGAGCAGTTCTTC. Its protein is CASKLGGISEQFF. The chain carries TRBV19 and TRBJ2-1, with TRBD2 as a possible D gene (6 bases). Germline V gives CDR1 LNHDA, CDR2 SQIVND (reference sequence). Trimming took 7 bases from V and 9 from J, leaving 16 bases between them. The CDR3 contains 13 residues.

This chain connects TRBV9 to TRBJ1-2; a possible D gene is TRBD1 (5 bases). Germline loops: CDR1 SGDLS, CDR2 YYNGEE. The CDR3 runs 15 residues. V shed 0 bases and J shed 7 bases, with 16 bases lying between them. The CDR3 is CASSVGGERGVGYTF. CDR3 DNA: TGTGCCAGCAGCGTAGGGGGAGAGAGGGGCGTTGGCTACACCTTC.

The rearrangement links TRBV25-1 to TRBJ2-2, with D perhaps TRBD1 (6 bases). CDR3 length: 16 residues. Germline V CDR1 and CDR2: MGHDK, SYGVNS. V was trimmed by 2 bases and J by 2 bases, leaving 12 bases between them. The CDR3 bases are TGTGCCAGCAGTGAAAAAGTCAGGGGTAACACCGGGGAGCTGTTTTTT. It is translated as CASSEKVRGNTGELFF.

This rearrangement joins TRBV3-1 (or the pseudogene TRBV3-2) to TRBJ2-3; D is ambiguous. Germline assignment: CDR1 LGHDT and CDR2 YNNKEL (reference sequence). V lost 0 bases to trimming and J lost 7 bases, with 5 bases between them. The CDR3 extends over 12 amino acids. The chain's CDR3 is CASSQEGYTQYF. The DNA of the CDR3 is TGTGCCAGCAGCCAAGAGGGGTATACGCAGTATTTT.